This T cell receptor (beta chain) appears in the sequencing data of a study of OX40 agonist ivuxolimab in advanced cancers. In the study overall: Ivuxolimab was a fully human IgG2 agonistic monoclonal antibody targeting the costimulatory receptor OX40 (CD134). Intravenous ivuxolimab was administered to patients every 2 weeks at six dose levels: 0.01, 0.1, 0.3, 1.5, 3 and 10 mg/kg. Of the approximately 53 patients in dose escalation, some 20 had hepatocellular carcinoma, some 15 had melanoma, 9 had renal cell carcinoma and 9 had head and neck cancer. In the dose-escalation cohort, 70% to 90% of patients were male, and the mean age was around 65 years with a range of roughly 20 to 80. Patients were allowed to have had prior anti-PD-1, anti-PD-L1 or anti-CTLA-4 therapy, and 40% to 45% of the dose-escalation patients had been treated with checkpoint inhibitors. Partial responses were achieved by three dose-escalation patients, of whom one had hepatocellular carcinoma and two had cutaneous melanoma. Peripheral TCRbeta sequencing was intended to test whether TCR sequence diversity was altered and clonal T-cell expansion was caused by ivuxolimab. The paper covers the monotherapy dose-escalation part of the phase I ivuxolimab trial, which included N of about 50 patients.

The germline ends are 10 bases apart after V is trimmed by 4 bases and J by 6 bases. The CDR3, cysteine through phenylalanine, is 13 amino acids long. This entry keeps only the CDR3 DNA: 39 bases, framed from base 1. CDR1 and CDR2 are drawn from the germline V gene: SGDLS, YYNGEE. Overall study outcomes, separate from this receptor: Low levels of normalized T-cell clonal expansion were also seen in some nonresponding patients. Which antigens the clonally expanded peripheral T cells were specific for was not determined. Clonal expansion of both CD4+ and CD8+ blood T cells was observed from baseline to week 6 at doses 0.1 to 3.0 mg/kg. In partial responders in the 0.1-3.0 mg/kg groups, normalized peripheral clonal expansion was found to be among the lowest, especially among CD8+ T cells. After ivuxolimab, expanded clones were on average more numerous among CD8+ T cells than among CD4+ T cells.

Patients with a history of autoimmune disease or receiving systemic immunosuppression were excluded from the trial. In every dose cohort, peripheral blood was drawn for TCR sequencing at baseline, cycle 4 day 1, and cycle 7 day 1. The samples were drawn from a first-in-human, open-label, multicenter phase I dose-escalation trial of ivuxolimab. Adults with locally advanced or metastatic melanoma, renal cell, hepatocellular, or head and neck squamous cell carcinoma were enrolled in the trial. Before TCR sequencing, CD4+ and CD8+ T cells were separately sorted from peripheral blood. In regard to this clone: The antigen it binds to is not known. No base qualities exist here, and no much larger clone lies one base off it.

Genomic DNA was isolated from the sorted cells so that the TCRbeta CDR3 region could be sequenced. The immunoSEQ Assay was used to sequence the TCRbeta CDR3 regions. Imported from immuneACCESS, the table was reduced by TCRdb to in-frame sequences with V and J called. These copies leave out some clones; in studies compared against another copy, an unresolved V gene accounts for under half, and the cause of the remainder is not known. The sample records under 45,000 clones, 78% of which are singletons. Jointly, the top ten make up around 20% of the sample. This TCR was recovered from an adult with an advanced solid tumor such as melanoma, head and neck, liver or kidney cancer. Sequenced here: CD4+ or CD8+ T cells sorted from blood, sampled in a trial of the OX40 agonist ivuxolimab. The V and J genes are TRBV9 and TRBJ2-2; confidence is insufficient to name the D gene. The CDR3 corresponds to CASSFFSPGELFF. The DNA is TGTGCCAGCAGCTTTTTCTCTCCCGGGGAGCTGTTTTTT.